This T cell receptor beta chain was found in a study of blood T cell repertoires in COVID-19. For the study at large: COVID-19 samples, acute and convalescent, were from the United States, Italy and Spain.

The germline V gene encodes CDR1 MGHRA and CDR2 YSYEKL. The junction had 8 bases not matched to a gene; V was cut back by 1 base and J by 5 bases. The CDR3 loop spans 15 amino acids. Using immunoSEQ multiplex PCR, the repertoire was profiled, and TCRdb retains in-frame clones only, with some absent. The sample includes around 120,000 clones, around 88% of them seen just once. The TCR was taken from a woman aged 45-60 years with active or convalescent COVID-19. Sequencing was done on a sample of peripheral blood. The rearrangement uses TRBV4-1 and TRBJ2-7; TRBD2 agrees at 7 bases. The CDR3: CASSQGLAPVDEQYF. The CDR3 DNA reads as TGCGCCAGCAGCCAAGGACTAGCTCCTGTCGACGAGCAGTACTTC.